This TCR beta chain was captured in a study of T cell responses to AZD1222 COVID-19 vaccine. Overall study results and limits: Most donors were white British and more were female, and clonal diversity was possibly underestimated. Repertoires were obtained solely post-peak T cell response.

Both about-4-week and about-12-week second-dose recipients were combined. Details on this clone: What it recognizes is unknown.

Profiling relied on immunoSEQ multiplex PCR, and the TCRdb table lists in-frame clones only, not all of them. The table lists about 130,000 clones, more than 90% of them singletons. The germline V and J ends were trimmed by 5 bases and 2 bases, with 15 bases remaining between them. The germline V gene encodes CDR1 KGHSH and CDR2 LQKENI. This CDR3 is built from 15 residues. V and J are TRBV18 and TRBJ1-1, with D unresolved. This TCR was sampled from an adult who received the AZD1222 COVID-19 vaccine. The material was peripheral blood, obtained 28 days after the second AZD1222 dose. CDR3 nucleotides: TGTGCCAGCTCAGAGCGTGTTAGGCTAAACACTGAAGCTTTCTTT. Amino acids: CASSERVRLNTEAFF.